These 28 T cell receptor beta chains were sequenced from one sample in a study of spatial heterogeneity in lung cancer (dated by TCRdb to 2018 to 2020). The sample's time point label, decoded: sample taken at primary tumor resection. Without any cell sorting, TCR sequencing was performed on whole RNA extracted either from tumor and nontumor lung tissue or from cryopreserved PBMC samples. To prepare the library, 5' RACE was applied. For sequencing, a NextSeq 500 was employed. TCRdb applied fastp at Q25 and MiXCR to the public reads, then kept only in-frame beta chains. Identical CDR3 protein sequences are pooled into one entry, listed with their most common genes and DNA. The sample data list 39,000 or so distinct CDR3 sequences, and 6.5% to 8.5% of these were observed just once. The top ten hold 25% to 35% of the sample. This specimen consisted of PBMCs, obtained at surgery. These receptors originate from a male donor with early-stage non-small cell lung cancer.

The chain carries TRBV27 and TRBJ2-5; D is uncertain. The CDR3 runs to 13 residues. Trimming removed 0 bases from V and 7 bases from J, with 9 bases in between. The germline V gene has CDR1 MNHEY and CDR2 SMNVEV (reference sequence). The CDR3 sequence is CASSLSLRGTQYF. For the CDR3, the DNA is TGTGCCAGCAGTTTATCCCTCAGAGGGACCCAGTACTTC.

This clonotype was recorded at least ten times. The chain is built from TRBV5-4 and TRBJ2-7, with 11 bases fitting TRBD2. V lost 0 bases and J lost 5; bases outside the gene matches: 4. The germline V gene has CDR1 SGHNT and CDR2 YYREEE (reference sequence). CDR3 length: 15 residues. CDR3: CASSLVAGGFNEQYF. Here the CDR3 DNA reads TGTGCCAGCAGCTTGGTAGCGGGGGGGTTCAACGAGCAGTACTTC.

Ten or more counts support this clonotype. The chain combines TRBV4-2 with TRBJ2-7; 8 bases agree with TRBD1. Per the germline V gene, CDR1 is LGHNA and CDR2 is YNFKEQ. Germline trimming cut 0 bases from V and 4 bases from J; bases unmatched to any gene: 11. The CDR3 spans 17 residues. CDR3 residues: CASSQDAGTGDSYEQYF. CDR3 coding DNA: TGTGCCAGCAGCCAAGACGCAGGGACAGGCGACTCTTACGAGCAGTACTTC.

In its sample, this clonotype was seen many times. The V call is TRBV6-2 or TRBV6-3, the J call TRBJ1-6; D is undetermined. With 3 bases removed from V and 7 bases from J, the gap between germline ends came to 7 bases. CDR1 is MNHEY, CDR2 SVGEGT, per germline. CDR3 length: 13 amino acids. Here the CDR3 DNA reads TGTGCCAGCAGTTATCAGGAAAATTCACCCCTCCACTTT. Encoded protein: CASSYQENSPLHF.

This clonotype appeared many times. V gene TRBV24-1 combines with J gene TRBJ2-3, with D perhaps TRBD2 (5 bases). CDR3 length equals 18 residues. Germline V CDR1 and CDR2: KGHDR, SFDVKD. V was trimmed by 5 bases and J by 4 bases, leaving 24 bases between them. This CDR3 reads CATSGELGLELQADTQYF. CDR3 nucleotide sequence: TGTGCCACCAGTGGAGAACTAGGACTTGAGCTACAAGCAGATACGCAGTATTTT.

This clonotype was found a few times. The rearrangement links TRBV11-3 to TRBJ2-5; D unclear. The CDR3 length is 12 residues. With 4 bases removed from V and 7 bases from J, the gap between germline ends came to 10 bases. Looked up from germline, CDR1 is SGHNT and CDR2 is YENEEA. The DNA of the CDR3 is TGTGCCAGCAGCTCCCAGATCACGACCCAGTACTTC. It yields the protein CASSSQITTQYF.

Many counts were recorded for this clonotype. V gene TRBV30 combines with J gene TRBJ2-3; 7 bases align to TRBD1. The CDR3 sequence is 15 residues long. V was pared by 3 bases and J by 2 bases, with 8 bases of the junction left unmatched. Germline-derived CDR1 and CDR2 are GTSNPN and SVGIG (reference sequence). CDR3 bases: TGTGCCTGGAGCGCAGGGGGTGATCTCACAGATACGCAGTATTTT. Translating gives CAWSAGGDLTDTQYF.

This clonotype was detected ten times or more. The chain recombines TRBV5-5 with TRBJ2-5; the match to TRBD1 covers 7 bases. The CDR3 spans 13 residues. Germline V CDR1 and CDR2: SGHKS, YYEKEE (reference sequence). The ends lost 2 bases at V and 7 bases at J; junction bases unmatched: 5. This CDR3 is CASSFGQVGTQYF. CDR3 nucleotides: TGTGCCAGCAGCTTCGGACAGGTCGGGACCCAGTACTTC.

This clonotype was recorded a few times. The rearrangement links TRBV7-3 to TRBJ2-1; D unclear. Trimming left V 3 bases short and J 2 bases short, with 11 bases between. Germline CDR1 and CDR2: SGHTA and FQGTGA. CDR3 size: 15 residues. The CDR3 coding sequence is TGTGCCAGCAGCTTGACCCACAGTACCTACAATGAGCAGTTCTTC. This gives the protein CASSLTHSTYNEQFF. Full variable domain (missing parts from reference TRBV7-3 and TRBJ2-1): GAGVSQTPSNKVTEKGKYVELRCDPISGHTALYWYRQSLGQGPEFLIYFQGTGAADDSGLPNDRFFAVRPEGSVSTLKIQRTERGDSAVYLCASSLTHSTYNEQFFGPGTRLTVL.

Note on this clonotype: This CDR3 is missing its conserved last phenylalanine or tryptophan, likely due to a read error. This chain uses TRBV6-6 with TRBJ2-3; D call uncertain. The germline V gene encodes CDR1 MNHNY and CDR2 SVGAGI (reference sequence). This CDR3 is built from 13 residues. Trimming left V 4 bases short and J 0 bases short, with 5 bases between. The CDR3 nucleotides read TGTGCCAGCAGTTCGGACAGCACAGATACGCAGTATCTT. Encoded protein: CASSSDSTDTQYL.

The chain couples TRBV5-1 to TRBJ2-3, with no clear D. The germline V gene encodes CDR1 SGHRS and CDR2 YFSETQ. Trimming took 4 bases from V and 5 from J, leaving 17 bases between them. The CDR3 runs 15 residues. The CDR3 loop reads CASSPSAGFRDTQYF. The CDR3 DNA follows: TGCGCCAGCAGCCCCTCGGCTGGGTTCAGAGATACGCAGTATTTT.

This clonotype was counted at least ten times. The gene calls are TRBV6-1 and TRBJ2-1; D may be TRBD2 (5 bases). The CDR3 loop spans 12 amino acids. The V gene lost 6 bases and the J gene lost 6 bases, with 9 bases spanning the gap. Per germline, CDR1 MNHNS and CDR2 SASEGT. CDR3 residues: CASRLVVNEQFF. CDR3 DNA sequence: TGTGCCAGCAGACTAGTGGTCAATGAGCAGTTCTTC.

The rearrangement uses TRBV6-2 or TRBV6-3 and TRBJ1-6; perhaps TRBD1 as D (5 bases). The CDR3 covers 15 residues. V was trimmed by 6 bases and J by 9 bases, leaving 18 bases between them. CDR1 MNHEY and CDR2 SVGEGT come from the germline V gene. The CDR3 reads CASRPVGTVSSPLHF. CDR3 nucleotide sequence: TGTGCCAGCAGGCCTGTCGGGACGGTTTCTTCACCCCTCCACTTT.

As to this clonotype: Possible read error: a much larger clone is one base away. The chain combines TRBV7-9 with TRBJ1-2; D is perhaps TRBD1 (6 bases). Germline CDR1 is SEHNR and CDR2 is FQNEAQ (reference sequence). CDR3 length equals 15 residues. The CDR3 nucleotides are TGTGCCAGCAGTCCTGGGACACTCCCATACTATGACTACACCTTC. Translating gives CASSPGTLPYYDYTF.

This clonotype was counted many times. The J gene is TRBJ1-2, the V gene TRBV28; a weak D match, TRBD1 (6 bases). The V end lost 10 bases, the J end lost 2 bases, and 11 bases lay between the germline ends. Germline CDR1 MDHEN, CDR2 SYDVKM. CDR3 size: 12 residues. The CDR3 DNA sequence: TGTGCCACCAATCAGGGGAACTATGGCTACACCTTC. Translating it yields CATNQGNYGYTF.

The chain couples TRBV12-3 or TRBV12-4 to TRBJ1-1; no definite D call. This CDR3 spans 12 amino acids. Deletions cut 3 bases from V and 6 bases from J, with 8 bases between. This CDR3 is CASSFGNAEAFF. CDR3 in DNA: TGTGCCAGCAGTTTCGGCAACGCTGAAGCTTTCTTT.

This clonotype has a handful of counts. CDR3 sequence: CSARNSGGGVGVSYEQYF. In nucleotides, the CDR3 is TGCAGTGCTAGAAATAGCGGGGGCGGAGTTGGGGTCTCCTACGAGCAGTACTTC. The chain uses TRBV20-1 and TRBJ2-7, with 9 bases aligning to TRBD2. Germline V gives CDR1 DFQATT, CDR2 SNEGSKA (reference sequence). J gave up 0 bases and V 2 bases, and 14 bases lay outside the gene matches. CDR3 length equals 18 residues.

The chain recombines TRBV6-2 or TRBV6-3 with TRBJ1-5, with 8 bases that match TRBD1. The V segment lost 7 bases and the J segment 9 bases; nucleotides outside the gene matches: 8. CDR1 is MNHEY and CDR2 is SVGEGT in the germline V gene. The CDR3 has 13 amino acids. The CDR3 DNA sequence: TGTGCCAGCACCCTGGACAGGGTCGGGCCCCAGCATTTT. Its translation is CASTLDRVGPQHF.

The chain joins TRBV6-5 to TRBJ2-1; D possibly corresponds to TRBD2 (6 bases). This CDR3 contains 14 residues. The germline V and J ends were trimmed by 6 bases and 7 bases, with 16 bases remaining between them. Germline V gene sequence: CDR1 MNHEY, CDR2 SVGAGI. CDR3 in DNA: TGTGCCAGCAGCCGTATGCGGAGGGAAAATGAGCAGTTCTTC. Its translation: CASSRMRRENEQFF.

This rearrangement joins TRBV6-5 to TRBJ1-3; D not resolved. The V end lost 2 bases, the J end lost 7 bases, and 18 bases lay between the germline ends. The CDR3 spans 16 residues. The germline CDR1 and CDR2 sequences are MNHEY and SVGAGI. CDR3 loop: CASSYAPGSPWNTIYF. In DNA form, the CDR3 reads TGTGCCAGCAGTTACGCCCCGGGAAGCCCCTGGAACACCATATATTTT.

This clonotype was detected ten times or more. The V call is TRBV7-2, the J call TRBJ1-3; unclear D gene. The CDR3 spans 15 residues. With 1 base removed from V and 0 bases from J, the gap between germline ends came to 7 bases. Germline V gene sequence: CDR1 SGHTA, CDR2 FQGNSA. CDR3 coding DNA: TGTGCCAGCAGCTTAGATTACATCTCTGGAAACACCATATATTTT. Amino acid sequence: CASSLDYISGNTIYF.

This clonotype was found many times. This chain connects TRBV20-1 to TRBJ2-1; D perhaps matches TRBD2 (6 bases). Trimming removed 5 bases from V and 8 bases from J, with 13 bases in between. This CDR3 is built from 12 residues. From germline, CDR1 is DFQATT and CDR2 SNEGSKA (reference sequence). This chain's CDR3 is CSAGRLGDEQFF. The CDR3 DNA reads TGCAGTGCTGGACGACTAGGAGATGAGCAGTTCTTC.

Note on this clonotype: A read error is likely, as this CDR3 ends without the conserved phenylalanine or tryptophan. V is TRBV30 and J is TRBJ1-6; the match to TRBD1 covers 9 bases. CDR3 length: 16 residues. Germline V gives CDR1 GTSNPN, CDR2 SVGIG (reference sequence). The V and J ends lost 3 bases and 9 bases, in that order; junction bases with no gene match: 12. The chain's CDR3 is CAWRNDRGISLSPLHY. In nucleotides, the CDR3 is TGTGCCTGGAGAAATGACAGGGGGATAAGCCTTTCACCCCTCCACTAT.

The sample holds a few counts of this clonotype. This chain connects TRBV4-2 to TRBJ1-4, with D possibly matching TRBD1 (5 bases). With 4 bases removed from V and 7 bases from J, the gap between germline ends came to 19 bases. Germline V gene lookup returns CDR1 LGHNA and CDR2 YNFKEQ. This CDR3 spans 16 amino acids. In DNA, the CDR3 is TGTGCCAGCAGCCCCGGTAGCCAGGGTTTTGGTGAAAAACTGTTTTTT. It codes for CASSPGSQGFGEKLFF.

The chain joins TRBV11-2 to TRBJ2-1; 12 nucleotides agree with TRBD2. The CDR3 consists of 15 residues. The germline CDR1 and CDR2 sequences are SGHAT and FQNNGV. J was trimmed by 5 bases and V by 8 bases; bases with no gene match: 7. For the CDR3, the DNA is TGTGCCAGCGCCGTGACTAGCGGGGGAGACAATGAGCAGTTCTTC. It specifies CASAVTSGGDNEQFF.

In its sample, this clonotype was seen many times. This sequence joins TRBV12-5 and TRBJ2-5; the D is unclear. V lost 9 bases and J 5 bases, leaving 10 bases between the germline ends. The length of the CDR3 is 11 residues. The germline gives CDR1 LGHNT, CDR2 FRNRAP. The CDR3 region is CASGPGETQYF. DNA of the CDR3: TGTGCTAGCGGGCCCGGGGAGACCCAGTACTTC.

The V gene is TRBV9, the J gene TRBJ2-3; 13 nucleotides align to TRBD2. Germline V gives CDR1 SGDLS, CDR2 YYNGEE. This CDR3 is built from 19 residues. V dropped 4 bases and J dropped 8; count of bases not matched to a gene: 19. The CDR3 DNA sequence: TGTGCCAGCAGCCCTACACCCGGGACTAGCGGGATGAGACTATCTACGCAGTATTTT. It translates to CASSPTPGTSGMRLSTQYF.

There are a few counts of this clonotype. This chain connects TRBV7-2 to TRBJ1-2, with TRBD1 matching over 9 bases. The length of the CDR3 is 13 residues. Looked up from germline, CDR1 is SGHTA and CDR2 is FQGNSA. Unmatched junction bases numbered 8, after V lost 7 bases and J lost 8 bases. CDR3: CASNRQGVRGYTF. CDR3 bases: TGTGCCAGCAATAGACAGGGGGTGCGCGGCTACACCTTC.